These 9 T cell receptor beta chains were all obtained from the same sample, sequenced in a study of CD8+ T cells in alopecia areata (dated by TCRdb to between 2017 and 2018). Library preparation was by the immunoSEQ multiplex PCR assay. For TCR sequencing, RNA was extracted from every sample and reverse transcribed into cDNA to serve as template. Held by TCRdb, this immuneACCESS table contains in-frame sequences only and omits some clones. Under half of the omission traces to an unresolved V gene where checked; the cause of the rest is unknown. The sample table records 150,000 to 200,000 clones; 60% to 75% of these occur just once. The ten top clones hold over 12% of the sample. What the time point label conveys for this sample: around 24 weeks on oral tofacitinib. The meaning of the sample's treatment or condition label: oral pan-JAK inhibitor, 5-10 mg twice daily. The sequences come from CD4+ T cells sorted from blood, collected at week 24, from a patient treated with tofacitinib. The receptors shown here come from a human donor with alopecia areata.

The chain uses TRBV11-3 and TRBJ1-2; the D is unclear. The germline gives CDR1 SGHNT, CDR2 YENEEA. The CDR3 covers 14 residues. The germline V and J ends were trimmed by 5 bases and 2 bases, with 12 bases remaining between them. For the CDR3, the DNA is TGTGCCAGCAGCACCGCTGGCGGGAACTATGGCTACACCTTC. Translating gives CASSTAGGNYGYTF.

This clone was seen a few times. The V gene is TRBV6-6, the J gene TRBJ1-3; D unclear. V was clipped by 5 bases and J by 1 base, with 15 bases between them. The CDR3 is made up of 16 amino acids. Germline-derived CDR1 and CDR2 are MNHNY and SVGAGI (reference sequence). The CDR3 nucleotides read TGTGCCAGCAGTCGCGATTCGGGGTTGTCTGGAAACACCATATATTTT. It translates to CASSRDSGLSGNTIYF.

This clone showed up just a few times. The rearrangement uses TRBV10-3 and TRBJ2-2, with 8 bases matching TRBD2. The CDR3 is 15 residues long. Per germline, CDR1 ENHRY and CDR2 SYGVKD. J lost 8 bases, V lost 10 bases, and 15 bases had no gene match. This chain's CDR3 is CATDSGEVNVGELFF. CDR3 nucleotides: TGTGCCACCGATAGCGGGGAAGTTAACGTAGGGGAGCTGTTTTTT.

CDR3 nucleotides: TGCAGCGTTGACTCAGGCTCTGGGGCCAACGTCCTGACTTTC. Translating it yields CSVDSGSGANVLTF. The chain combines TRBV29-1 with TRBJ2-6, with D hard to call. V gave up 3 bases and J gave up 0 bases, with 6 bases separating them. This CDR3 has 14 amino acids. The germline gives CDR1 SQVTM, CDR2 ANQGSEA.

The chain uses TRBV7-9 and TRBJ2-1; D may be TRBD2 (5 bases). V shed 5 bases and J shed 6 bases, with 14 bases lying between them. The CDR3 has 14 residues. Germline CDR1 and CDR2: SEHNR and FQNEAQ (reference sequence). The CDR3 region has the DNA TGTGCCAGCAGCCGGGCCCCGGAGGCCAATGAGCAGTTCTTC. This gives the protein CASSRAPEANEQFF.

The V gene is TRBV27, the J gene TRBJ2-5; D uncertain. Germline V gene data show CDR1 as MNHEY and CDR2 as SMNVEV (reference sequence). Between the trimmed V and J ends, which lost 4 bases and 11 bases, there was a span of 11 bases. This CDR3 has 11 residues. The DNA of the CDR3 is TGTGCCAGCAGTTCCCCCCCCGCGCAGTACTTC. Translation gives CASSSPPAQYF.

The V and J genes are TRBV2 and TRBJ2-7; the D gene is possibly TRBD1 (5 bases). V was shortened by 2 bases and J by 9 bases, with 8 bases between the two germline ends. The CDR3 runs to 11 residues. CDR1 is SNHLY and CDR2 is FYNNEI in the germline V gene. CDR3 loop: CASSEQGGQYF. Written as DNA, the CDR3 is TGTGCCAGCAGTGAACAGGGTGGGCAGTACTTC.

The V gene is TRBV29-1, the J gene TRBJ1-2; no clear D. Germline V gene data show CDR1 as SQVTM and CDR2 as ANQGSEA. Trimming removed 5 bases at V and 5 bases at J, with 12 bases between. This CDR3 has 12 amino acids. The CDR3 sequence is CSVPPTVYGYTF. Written as DNA, the CDR3 is TGCAGCGTTCCTCCTACGGTATATGGCTACACCTTC.

This chain joins TRBV5-1 and TRBJ2-3; 8 positions match TRBD2. The CDR3 has 15 residues. Germline values: CDR1 SGHRS, CDR2 YFSETQ. V was pared by 4 bases and J by 3 bases, with 7 bases of the junction left unmatched. The CDR3 reads CASSDPGGPTDTQYF. The CDR3, as DNA: TGCGCCAGCAGCGACCCGGGGGGGCCGACAGATACGCAGTATTTT.